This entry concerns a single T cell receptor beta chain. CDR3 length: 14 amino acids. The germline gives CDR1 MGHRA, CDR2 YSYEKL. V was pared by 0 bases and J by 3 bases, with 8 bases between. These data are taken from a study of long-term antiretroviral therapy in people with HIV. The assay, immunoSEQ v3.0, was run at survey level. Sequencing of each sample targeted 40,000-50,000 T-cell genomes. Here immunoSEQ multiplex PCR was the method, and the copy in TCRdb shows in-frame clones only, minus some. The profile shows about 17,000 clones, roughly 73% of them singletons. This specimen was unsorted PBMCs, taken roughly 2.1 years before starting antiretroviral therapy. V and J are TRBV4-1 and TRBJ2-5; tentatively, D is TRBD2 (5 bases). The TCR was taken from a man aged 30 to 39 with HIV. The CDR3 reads CASSQDSGKETQYF. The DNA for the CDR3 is TGCGCCAGCAGCCAAGATTCCGGGAAAGAGACCCAGTACTTC.